Following are 23 T cell receptor beta chains from one sample sequenced in a study of technical replicates of blood from several donors. Repertoires were generated with immunoSEQ multiplex PCR, while TCRdb's copy carries only in-frame clones and drops some. The sample yields under 100,000 clones, roughly 95% seen once. Sequencing input: T cells isolated from PBMCs. All receptors come from a human donor in good health.

V gene TRBV29-1 combines with J gene TRBJ2-5; maybe TRBD1 (6 bases). The CDR3 covers 12 residues. Germline V gene lookup returns CDR1 SQVTM and CDR2 ANQGSEA. Trimming took off 7 bases at V and 1 base at J, with 10 bases between the two ends. The DNA of the CDR3 is TGCAGCGCTCGACAGGCCCAAGAGACCCAGTACTTC. Its translation: CSARQAQETQYF.

This chain links TRBV27 with TRBJ1-3; the D is unclear. The CDR3 is made up of 14 amino acids. The germline CDR1 and CDR2 sequences are MNHEY and SMNVEV (reference sequence). V lost 6 bases and J 1 base, leaving 10 bases between the germline ends. The CDR3 nucleotides are TGTGCCAGCAGCCTAGACTTATCTGGAAACACCATATATTTT. Translated, it gives CASSLDLSGNTIYF.

This chain connects TRBV6-1 to TRBJ1-4; the D is unclear. The CDR3 runs to 15 residues. Trimming pared 2 bases from V and 10 bases from J, leaving 17 bases between. Germline lookup yields CDR1 MNHNS and CDR2 SASEGT. CDR3 in DNA: TGTGCCAGCAGTGAAAGTGACGGGTTACTCGGAAAACTGTTTTTT. Its protein is CASSESDGLLGKLFF.

The chain joins TRBV30 to TRBJ2-3; no clear D gene. The CDR3 has 14 amino acids. V was shortened by 1 base and J by 2 bases, with 10 bases between the two germline ends. Germline CDR1 and CDR2: GTSNPN and SVGIG (reference sequence). CDR3 region: CAWSASSVTDTQYF. CDR3 DNA: TGTGCCTGGAGTGCTTCCTCAGTCACAGATACGCAGTATTTT.

The chain recombines TRBV7-3 with TRBJ1-2, with 9 bases that match TRBD1. Germline V gene lookup returns CDR1 SGHTA and CDR2 FQGTGA. CDR3 length: 16 residues. Trimming took 4 bases from V and 6 from J; bases not matched to a gene: 12. Here the CDR3 reads CASSSSPSDRGHGYTF. The CDR3 DNA reads TGTGCCAGCAGCTCCTCGCCCTCGGACAGGGGACATGGCTACACCTTC.

Comments on this clone: One end of the junction does not line up with germline, which may come from a read error. The chain couples TRBV5-1 to TRBJ2-5, with 7 bases that match TRBD2. The germline V gene encodes CDR1 SGHRS and CDR2 YFSETQ. This CDR3 contains 14 residues. The CDR3 reads CASNRDYTQDTQYF. Written as DNA, the CDR3 is TGCGCCAGCAATAGGGACTACACCCAAGACACCCAGTACTTC.

The V call is TRBV9, the J call TRBJ2-1; 7 nucleotides line up with TRBD2. Germline assignment: CDR1 SGDLS and CDR2 YYNGEE. This CDR3 has 15 amino acids. The trim removed 2 bases at V and 5 bases at J, leaving 7 bases unmatched. The CDR3: CASSVGGGPNNEQFF. As DNA, the CDR3 is TGTGCCAGCAGCGTGGGGGGAGGGCCTAACAATGAGCAGTTCTTC.

The gene calls are TRBV10-1 and TRBJ1-2; D not certain. V was shortened by 0 bases and J by 5 bases, with 10 bases between the two germline ends. Germline V gives CDR1 WNHNN, CDR2 SYGVQD (reference sequence). The CDR3 has 14 residues. The CDR3 DNA reads TGCGCCAGCAGTGAGTCTGGGCAGGCTTATGGCTACACCTTC. This gives the protein CASSESGQAYGYTF.

The chain links TRBV19 to TRBJ1-4; 7 bases fit TRBD1. Germline V gene sequence: CDR1 LNHDA, CDR2 SQIVND (reference sequence). CDR3 length: 12 amino acids. Unmatched junction bases numbered 7, after V lost 6 bases and J lost 12 bases. In DNA form, the CDR3 reads TGTGCCAGTAGCCAAATAGGGACAGAACTGTTTTTT. Amino acids: CASSQIGTELFF.

This chain joins TRBV27 and TRBJ1-2; D may be TRBD1 (6 bases). This CDR3 spans 13 amino acids. Germline loops: CDR1 MNHEY, CDR2 SMNVEV (reference sequence). Trimming left V 5 bases short and J 8 bases short, with 15 bases between. The CDR3 DNA reads as TGTGCCAGCAGTCGAGGGACAAACTGGGGCTACACCTTC. It encodes CASSRGTNWGYTF.

The genes are TRBV27 and TRBJ2-6; D gene ambiguous. The germline V and J ends were trimmed by 3 bases and 1 base, with 13 bases remaining between them. Germline V lookup: CDR1 MNHEY, CDR2 SMNVEV (reference sequence). The CDR3 is 17 residues long. CDR3: CASSLSVTPSGANVLTF. DNA for the CDR3: TGTGCCAGCAGTTTGAGCGTAACCCCTTCTGGGGCCAACGTCCTGACTTTC.

J is TRBJ1-5 and V is TRBV19; D remains ambiguous. Looked up from germline, CDR1 is LNHDA and CDR2 is SQIVND (reference sequence). V gave up 3 bases and J gave up 11 bases, with 17 bases separating them. This CDR3 comprises 14 residues. The CDR3 sequence is CASSIQNRGPAQHF. For the CDR3, the DNA is TGTGCCAGTAGTATTCAAAATAGAGGGCCAGCCCAGCATTTT.

The V and J genes are TRBV11-3 and TRBJ2-7; 8 positions match TRBD2. Per germline, CDR1 SGHNT and CDR2 YENEEA. The CDR3 has 13 amino acids. The V gene end was trimmed by 1 base and the J gene end by 5 bases; junction bases not matched to a gene: 1. The CDR3 region has the DNA TGTGCCAGCAGCTTAGGCGGGAGGAACGAGCAGTACTTC. Translated: CASSLGGRNEQYF.

The V gene is TRBV5-4, the J gene TRBJ2-1; 8 bases agree with TRBD1. The CDR3 is made up of 15 amino acids. Per germline, CDR1 SGHNT and CDR2 YYREEE (reference sequence). V was clipped by 3 bases and J by 0 bases; unmatched bases: 2. In DNA form, the CDR3 reads TGTGCCAGCAGCTCGGACAGGGCCTCCTACAATGAGCAGTTCTTC. It translates to CASSSDRASYNEQFF.

In its sample, this clone was seen once. The chain links TRBV6-1 to TRBJ1-1; 8 nucleotides agree with TRBD1. This CDR3 comprises 14 residues. CDR1 and CDR2 from the germline V gene are MNHNS and SASEGT. V shed 4 bases and J 5 bases; nucleotides not matched to a gene: 6. CDR3 sequence (DNA): TGTGCCAGCAGTGCACAAACAGGGGGGACTGAAGCTTTCTTT. It encodes CASSAQTGGTEAFF.

The chain carries TRBV27 and TRBJ2-5; no clear D gene. The CDR3 has 13 residues. Germline loops: CDR1 MNHEY, CDR2 SMNVEV (reference sequence). V was trimmed by 6 bases and J by 2 bases, leaving 10 bases between them. CDR3 loop: CASSPADQETQYF. The CDR3 DNA reads TGTGCCAGCAGCCCCGCAGATCAAGAGACCCAGTACTTC.

This clone was seen once. The V gene is TRBV19, the J gene TRBJ2-6, with D perhaps matching TRBD2 (5 bases). CDR1 and CDR2 from the germline V gene are LNHDA and SQIVND (reference sequence). The CDR3 is 14 amino acids. The ends were cut back, 6 bases at V and 1 base at J, with 7 bases in the middle. The CDR3 is CASREGSGANVLTF. The DNA of the CDR3 is TGTGCCAGTAGAGAGGGATCTGGGGCCAACGTCCTGACTTTC.

In nucleotides, the CDR3 is TGTGCCAGCAGCCAAACAGGGCTAGATACGCAGTATTTT. It codes for CASSQTGLDTQYF. The J gene is TRBJ2-3, the V gene TRBV9, with D possibly matching TRBD1 (6 bases). Trimming cost V 4 bases and J 5 bases, with 11 bases left between them. The CDR3 sequence is 13 residues long. Looked up from germline, CDR1 is SGDLS and CDR2 is YYNGEE.

This chain uses TRBV27 with TRBJ2-7; D gene ambiguous. Between the trimmed V and J ends, which lost 3 bases and 2 bases, there was a span of 8 bases. The germline V gene encodes CDR1 MNHEY and CDR2 SMNVEV (reference sequence). The CDR3 runs 13 residues. CDR3 sequence: CASSFLSPYEQYF. CDR3 nucleotides: TGTGCCAGCAGTTTCCTTTCCCCCTACGAGCAGTACTTC.

This rearrangement joins TRBV10-3 to TRBJ1-5; D possibly corresponds to TRBD1 (5 bases). The CDR3 length is 13 residues. Germline CDR1 and CDR2: ENHRY and SYGVKD. V was cut by 2 bases and J by 7 bases, with 9 bases left in between. The CDR3 spells CAISEGRQQPQHF. CDR3 coding DNA: TGTGCCATCAGTGAGGGGCGACAGCAGCCCCAGCATTTT.

The chain recombines TRBV25-1 with TRBJ2-1, with a weak D call TRBD2 (6 bases). Between the trimmed V and J ends, which lost 3 bases and 12 bases, there was a span of 21 bases. CDR1 and CDR2 (germline): MGHDK, SYGVNS. The CDR3 has 15 residues. CDR3 DNA: TGTGCCAGCAGTGAGGTAAGCGGGCCCCGAACCAGGCAGTTCTTC. Protein product: CASSEVSGPRTRQFF.

The chain recombines TRBV6-5 with TRBJ1-5, with D uncertain. The CDR3 totals 15 residues. From germline, CDR1 is MNHEY and CDR2 SVGAGI. V lost 0 bases and J lost 2, with 8 bases in between. In DNA, the CDR3 is TGTGCCAGCAGTTACTCCATCGGGGGCAATCAGCCCCAGCATTTT. Encoded protein: CASSYSIGGNQPQHF.

V is TRBV18 and J is TRBJ1-2; TRBD1 matches at 7 bases. The CDR3 is 15 residues long. Looked up from germline, CDR1 is KGHSH and CDR2 is LQKENI. Unmatched junction bases numbered 18, after V lost 4 bases and J lost 13 bases. CDR3 sequence (DNA): TGTGCCAGCTCACAGCTGTACACAGGGGATCTCGACGTCACCTTC. Amino acid sequence: CASSQLYTGDLDVTF. Full variable domain (missing parts from reference TRBV18 and TRBJ1-2): NAGVMQNPRHLVRRRGQEARLRCSPMKGHSHVYWYRQLPEEGLKFMVYLQKENIIDESGMPKERFSAEFPKEGPSILRIQQVVRGDSAAYFCASSQLYTGDLDVTFGSGTRLTVV.